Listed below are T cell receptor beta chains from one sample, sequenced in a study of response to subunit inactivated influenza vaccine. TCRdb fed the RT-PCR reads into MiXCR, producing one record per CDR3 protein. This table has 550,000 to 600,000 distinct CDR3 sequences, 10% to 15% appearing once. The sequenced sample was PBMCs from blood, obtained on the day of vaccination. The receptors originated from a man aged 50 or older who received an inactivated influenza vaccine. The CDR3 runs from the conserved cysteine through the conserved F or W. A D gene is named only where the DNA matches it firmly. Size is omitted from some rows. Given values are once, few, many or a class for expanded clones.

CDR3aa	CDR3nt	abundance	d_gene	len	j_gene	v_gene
CASSLWTGYGYTF	TGTGCCAGCAGCCTCTGGACAGGCTATGGCTACACCTTC	-	TRBD1	13	TRBJ1-2	TRBV12-3/TRBV12-4
CASRKGAGTSSSTDTQYF	TGTGCCAGCAGAAAAGGGGCCGGGACTAGCTCAAGCACAGATACGCAGTATTTT	few	TRBD2	18	TRBJ2-3	TRBV6-2/TRBV6-3
CSVVNRPLLEQYF	TGCAGCGTTGTGAACAGGCCCTTACTCGAGCAGTACTTC	-	-	13	TRBJ2-7	TRBV29-1
CATSRGTNSPLHF	TGTGCCACCAGCAGAGGGACTAATTCACCCCTCCACTTT	few	-	13	TRBJ1-6	TRBV15
CASSYGSALVYEQYF	TGTGCCAGCAGTTACGGTTCAGCACTTGTTTACGAGCAGTACTTC	-	-	15	TRBJ2-7	TRBV6-5
CASSPGGAQGSYEQYF	TGTGCCAGCAGCCCCGGAGGCGCCCAGGGATCCTACGAGCAGTACTTC	-	-	16	TRBJ2-7	TRBV7-3
CASSFAATANNEQFF	TGTGCCAGCAGCTTTGCTGCGACAGCCAACAATGAGCAGTTCTTC	-	-	15	TRBJ2-1	TRBV11-2
CASSQGGVRTDTQYF	TGCGCCAGCAGCCAGGGGGGGGTTCGCACAGATACGCAGTATTTT	few	-	15	TRBJ2-3	TRBV5-1
CASSPMTQYF	TGTGCCAGCAGTCCCATGACCCAGTACTTC	few	-	10	TRBJ2-5	TRBV2
CSAQRGRVMQTQYF	TGCAGTGCTCAGAGAGGCAGGGTCATGCAGACCCAGTACTTC	-	-	14	TRBJ2-5	TRBV20-1
CAISEGPYEQYF	TGTGCCATCAGTGAAGGTCCCTACGAGCAGTACTTC	-	-	12	TRBJ2-7	TRBV10-3
CASSLRRVGQGESYNSPLHF	TGCGCCAGCAGCCTTCGGCGGGTAGGACAGGGGGAATCCTATAATTCACCCCTCCACTTT	-	TRBD1	20	TRBJ1-6	TRBV4-1
CASSPGGLTTDTQYF	TGTGCCAGCAGCCCGGGGGGACTTACCACAGATACGCAGTATTTT	few	TRBD2	15	TRBJ2-3	TRBV5-6
CSARDGGARGYTF	TGCAGTGCTAGAGATGGAGGGGCGAGGGGCTACACCTTC	few	-	13	TRBJ1-2	TRBV20-1
CASSLATGSNEKLFF	TGTGCCAGCAGCTTAGCGACAGGGAGTAATGAAAAACTGTTTTTT	-	TRBD1	15	TRBJ1-4	TRBV7-2
CATSGTNRNSGANVLTF	TGTGCCACCAGTGGGACAAACCGAAACTCTGGGGCCAACGTCCTGACTTTC	few	-	17	TRBJ2-6	TRBV24-1
CASSLARRLVKETQYF	TGTGCCAGCAGCTTAGCCCGGCGGCTTGTTAAAGAGACCCAGTACTTC	few	-	16	TRBJ2-5	TRBV7-9
CASSASGGSVETQYF	TGCGCCAGCAGTGCTAGCGGGGGGTCTGTTGAGACCCAGTACTTC	-	TRBD2	15	TRBJ2-5	TRBV5-1
CASRPGTSVKKQFF	TGTGCCAGCAGACCCGGGACTAGCGTAAAGAAGCAGTTCTTC	few	TRBD2	14	TRBJ2-1	TRBV28
CASSPDRAPYQETQYF	TGTGCCAGCAGCCCGGACAGGGCCCCCTACCAAGAGACCCAGTACTTC	few	TRBD1	16	TRBJ2-5	TRBV6-2/TRBV6-3
CASSGYPAGDTQYF	TGCGCCAGCAGTGGCTACCCCGCGGGTGATACGCAGTATTTT	few	-	14	TRBJ2-3	TRBV10-2
CASSKGTSVQETQYF	TGCGCCAGCAGCAAAGGGACTAGCGTTCAAGAGACCCAGTACTTC	-	TRBD2	15	TRBJ2-5	TRBV5-1
CASSLSGISGNGYTF	TGTGCCAGCAGTTTATCCGGGATTTCAGGGAATGGCTACACCTTC	few	-	15	TRBJ1-2	TRBV12-3/TRBV12-4
CASSPLRGSNSPLHF	TGCGCCAGCAGCCCACTCCGGGGAAGCAATTCACCCCTCCACTTT	few	-	15	TRBJ1-6	TRBV5-1
CASSPPGQGGNQPQHF	TGTGCCAGCTCACCACCGGGACAGGGAGGGAATCAGCCCCAGCATTTT	-	TRBD1	16	TRBJ1-5	TRBV18
CASSLTGLSYNEQFF	TGCGCCAGCAGCTTAACGGGTCTATCCTACAATGAGCAGTTCTTC	few	-	15	TRBJ2-1	TRBV5-1